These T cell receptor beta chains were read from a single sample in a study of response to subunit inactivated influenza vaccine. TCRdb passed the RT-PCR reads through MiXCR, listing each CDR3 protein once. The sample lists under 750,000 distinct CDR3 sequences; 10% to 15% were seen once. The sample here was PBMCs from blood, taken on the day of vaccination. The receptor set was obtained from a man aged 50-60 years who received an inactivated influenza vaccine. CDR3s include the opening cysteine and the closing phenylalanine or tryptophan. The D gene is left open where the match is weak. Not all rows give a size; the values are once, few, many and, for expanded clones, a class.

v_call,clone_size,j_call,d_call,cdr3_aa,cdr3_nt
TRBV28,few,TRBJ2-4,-,CASSLPSAGQLGIAKNIQYF,TGTGCCAGCAGTCTCCCATCCGCCGGGCAGTTGGGGATAGCCAAAAACATTCAGTACTTC
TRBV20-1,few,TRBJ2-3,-,CSAAGTITDTQYF,TGCAGTGCTGCCGGGACCATCACAGATACGCAGTATTTT
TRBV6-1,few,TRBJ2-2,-,CASSVYVGGPNTGELFF,TGTGCCAGCAGTGTATATGTGGGGGGCCCGAACACCGGGGAGCTGTTTTTT
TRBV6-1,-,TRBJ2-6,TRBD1,CASSDQPGGTSGANVLTF,TGTGCCAGCAGCGACCAGCCAGGGGGCACCTCTGGGGCCAACGTCCTGACTTTC
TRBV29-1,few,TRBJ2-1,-,CSGKLRGEQFF,TGCAGCGGGAAACTCAGAGGTGAGCAGTTCTTC
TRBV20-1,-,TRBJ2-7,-,CSAPQYYEQYF,TGCAGTGCTCCCCAATACTACGAGCAGTACTTC
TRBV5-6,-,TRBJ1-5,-,CASSLGPGDDQPQHF,TGTGCCAGCAGCTTGGGGCCCGGGGATGACCAGCCCCAGCATTTT
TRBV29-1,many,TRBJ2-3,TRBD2,CSVELPSGVDTQYF,TGCAGCGTTGAGCTTCCTAGCGGGGTGGATACGCAGTATTTT
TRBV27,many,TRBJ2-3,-,CASSPQGIGTDTQYF,TGTGCCAGCAGTCCTCAGGGTATTGGCACAGATACGCAGTATTTT
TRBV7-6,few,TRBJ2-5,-,CASSLRAVQETQYF,TGTGCCAGCAGCTTAAGGGCAGTACAAGAGACCCAGTACTTC